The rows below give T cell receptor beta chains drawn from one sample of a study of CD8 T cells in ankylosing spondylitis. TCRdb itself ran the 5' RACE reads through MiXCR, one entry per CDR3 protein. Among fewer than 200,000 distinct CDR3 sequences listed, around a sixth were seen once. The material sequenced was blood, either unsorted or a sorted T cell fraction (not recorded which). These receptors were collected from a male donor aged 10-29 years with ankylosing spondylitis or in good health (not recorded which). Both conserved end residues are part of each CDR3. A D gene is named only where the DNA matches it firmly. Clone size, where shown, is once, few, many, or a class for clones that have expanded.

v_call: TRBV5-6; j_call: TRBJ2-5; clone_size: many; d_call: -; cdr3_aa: CASSPQGWQETQYF; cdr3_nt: TGTGCCAGCAGCCCCCAGGGTTGGCAAGAGACCCAGTACTTC
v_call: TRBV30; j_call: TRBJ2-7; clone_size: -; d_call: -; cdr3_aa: CAWRTIDQSSYEQYF; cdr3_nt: TGTGCCTGGAGAACTATAGACCAAAGCTCCTACGAGCAGTACTTC
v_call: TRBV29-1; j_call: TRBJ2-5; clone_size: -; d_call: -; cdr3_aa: CSVAHSKETQYF; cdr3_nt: TGCAGCGTTGCCCACAGCAAAGAGACCCAGTACTTC
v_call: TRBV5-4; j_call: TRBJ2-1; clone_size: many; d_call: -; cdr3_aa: CASSLLASGDEQFF; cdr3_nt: TGTGCCAGCAGCTTGCTAGCCTCGGGGGATGAGCAGTTCTTC
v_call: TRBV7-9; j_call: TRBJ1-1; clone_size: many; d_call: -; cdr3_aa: CASSFGDLTTMNTEAFF; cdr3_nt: TGTGCCAGCAGCTTCGGGGACCTAACCACCATGAACACTGAAGCTTTCTTT
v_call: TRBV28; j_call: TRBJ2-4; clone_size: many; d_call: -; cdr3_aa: CATRVTVKNIQYF; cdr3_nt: TGTGCCACCAGGGTGACAGTGAAAAACATTCAGTACTTC
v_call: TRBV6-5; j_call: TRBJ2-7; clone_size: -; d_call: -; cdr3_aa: CATSDHYEQYF; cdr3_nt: TGTGCCACCTCGGACCACTACGAGCAGTACTTC
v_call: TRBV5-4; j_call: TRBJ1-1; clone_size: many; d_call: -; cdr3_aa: CASSPVTGSLNTEAFF; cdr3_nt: TGTGCCAGCAGCCCTGTTACAGGGTCCCTGAACACTGAAGCTTTCTTT
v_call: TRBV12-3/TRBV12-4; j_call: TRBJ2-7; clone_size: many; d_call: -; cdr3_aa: CASSLEQTRTYEQYF; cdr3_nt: TGTGCCAGCAGTTTAGAGCAGACCCGAACTTACGAGCAGTACTTC
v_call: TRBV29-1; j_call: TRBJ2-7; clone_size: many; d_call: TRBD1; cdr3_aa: CSVAGTAYEQYF; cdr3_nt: TGCAGCGTTGCCGGGACAGCATACGAGCAGTACTTC
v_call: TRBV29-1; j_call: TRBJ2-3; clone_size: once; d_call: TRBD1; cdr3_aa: CSVEGGQGRTSSTDTQYF; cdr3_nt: TGCAGCGTTGAAGGGGGACAGGGACGGACCTCTAGCACAGATACGCAGTATTTT
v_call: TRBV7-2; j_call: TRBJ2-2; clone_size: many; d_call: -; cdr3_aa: CASSLAKSMFF; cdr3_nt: TGTGCCAGCAGCTTAGCGAAATCTATGTTTTTT
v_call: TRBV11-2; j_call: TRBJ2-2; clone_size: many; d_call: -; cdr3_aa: CASSLGRILAGDTGELFF; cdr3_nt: TGTGCCAGCAGCTTAGGCAGAATACTAGCAGGGGACACCGGGGAGCTGTTTTTT
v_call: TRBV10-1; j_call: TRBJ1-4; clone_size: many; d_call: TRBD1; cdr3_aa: CASSALSGTGDEKLFF; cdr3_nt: TGCGCCAGCAGTGCGCTCTCCGGGACAGGCGATGAAAAACTGTTTTTT